A selection of T cell receptor beta chains follows, all from one sample in a study of blood T cell repertoires in COVID-19. Libraries were prepared by immunoSEQ multiplex PCR; TCRdb keeps only in-frame clonotypes and omits some of them. The table shows roughly 230,000 clones, with roughly 85% occurring only once. Material: peripheral blood. The receptors were sampled from a man in his forties or fifties with COVID-19, enrolled during active disease. CDR3s include the opening cysteine and the closing phenylalanine or tryptophan. The order of the fields is D gene, clone size, V gene, J gene, CDR3 protein, CDR3 DNA. D genes are given only for firm matches. Size tells how often a clone was seen (once, few, many) or the class of an expanded clone, and some rows leave it out.

TRBD1	NA	TRBV29-1	TRBJ1-1	CSVGQEGTEAFF	TGCAGCGTGGGACAGGAGGGCACTGAAGCTTTCTTT
NA	NA	TRBV29-1	TRBJ2-6	CSVDSTPGANVLTF	TGCAGCGTTGATTCGACACCTGGGGCCAACGTCCTGACTTTC
NA	NA	TRBV7-2	TRBJ2-7	CASSLHRENYEQYF	TGTGCCAGCAGCTTACACAGGGAAAACTACGAGCAGTACTTC
NA	NA	TRBV7-9	TRBJ2-7	CASSLAGAHEQYF	TGTGCCAGCAGCTTGGCGGGGGCCCACGAGCAGTACTTC
TRBD2	NA	TRBV3-1/TRBV3-2	TRBJ2-1	CASSQVLLAGNEQFF	TGTGCCAGCAGCCAAGTGTTACTAGCGGGCAATGAGCAGTTCTTC
NA	NA	TRBV4-1	TRBJ2-1	CASSQEGGGLLAPFF	TGCGCCAGCAGCCAAGAAGGGGGGGGGCTGTTGGCGCCGTTCTTC
NA	NA	TRBV5-5	TRBJ1-1	CASSLGHLEAFF	TGTGCCAGCAGCTTAGGACACCTTGAAGCTTTCTTT
NA	NA	TRBV7-9	TRBJ2-1	CASSSDNEQFF	TGTGCCAGCAGCTCGGACAATGAGCAGTTCTTC
NA	NA	TRBV2	TRBJ2-5	CASPQGAQETQYF	TGTGCCAGCCCACAGGGAGCCCAAGAGACCCAGTACTTC
NA	NA	TRBV7-9	TRBJ2-5	CASSLRIGEVETQYF	TGTGCCAGCAGCTTAAGGATAGGGGAGGTGGAGACCCAGTACTTC
NA	few	TRBV2	TRBJ2-1	CASSLREDEQFF	TGTGCCAGCAGTTTGAGGGAAGATGAGCAGTTCTTC
TRBD2	NA	TRBV5-8	TRBJ2-1	CASSVSGGPYNEQFF	TGTGCCAGCAGCGTTAGCGGGGGGCCCTACAATGAGCAGTTCTTC
TRBD1	NA	TRBV2	TRBJ2-3	CASRDRASTDTQYF	TGTGCCAGCAGGGACAGGGCTAGCACAGATACGCAGTATTTT
TRBD1	NA	TRBV4-1	TRBJ1-5	CASSQEGGTGTGVQPQHF	TGCGCCAGCAGCCAAGAAGGGGGTACCGGGACAGGGGTTCAGCCCCAGCATTTT
NA	once	TRBV11-3	TRBJ1-5	CASSPPSGVSWSNQPQHF	TGTGCCAGCAGCCCCCCCTCGGGGGTGAGTTGGAGCAATCAGCCCCAGCATTTT